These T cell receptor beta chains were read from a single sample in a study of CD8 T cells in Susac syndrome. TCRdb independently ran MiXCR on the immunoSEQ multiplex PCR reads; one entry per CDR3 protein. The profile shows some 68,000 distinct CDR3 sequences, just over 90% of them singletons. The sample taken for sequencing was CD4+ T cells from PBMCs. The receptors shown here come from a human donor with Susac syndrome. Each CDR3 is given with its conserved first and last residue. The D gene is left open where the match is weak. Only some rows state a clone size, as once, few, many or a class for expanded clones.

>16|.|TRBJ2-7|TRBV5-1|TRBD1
TGCGCCAGCAGCTTGAACCACAGGGGGCCCTCCTACGAGCAGTACTTC
CASSLNHRGPSYEQYF
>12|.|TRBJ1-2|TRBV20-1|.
TGCAGTGCTAGAGATACAGACTATGGCTACACCTTC
CSARDTDYGYTF
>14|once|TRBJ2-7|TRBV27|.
TGTGCCAGCAGGGGGTATAGCGGATCCTACGAGCAGTACTTC
CASRGYSGSYEQYF
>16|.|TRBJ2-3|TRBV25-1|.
TGTGCCAGCAGTGAATTCGGCAGCGGAAGGGCAGATACGCAGTATTTT
CASSEFGSGRADTQYF
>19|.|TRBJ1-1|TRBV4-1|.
TGCGCCAGCAGCCAACCTATAAGGGACGTCTATTTCCCCAACACTGAAGCTTTCTTT
CASSQPIRDVYFPNTEAFF
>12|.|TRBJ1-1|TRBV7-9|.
TGTGCCAGCAGTATAACGAACACTGAAGCTTTCTTT
CASSITNTEAFF
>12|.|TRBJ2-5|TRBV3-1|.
TGTGCCAGCAGCCAATATCGAGAGACCCAGTACTTC
CASSQYRETQYF
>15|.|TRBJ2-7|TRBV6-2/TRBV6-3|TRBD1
TGTGCCAGCAGAGATCATAGGACAGGGGAGTACGAGCAGTACTTC
CASRDHRTGEYEQYF
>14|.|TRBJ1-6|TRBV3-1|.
TGTGCCAGCGGAGCCACATCTTATAATTCACCCCTCCACTTT
CASGATSYNSPLHF
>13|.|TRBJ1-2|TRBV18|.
TGTGCCAGCTCACCTGACGGGTCCTATGGCTACACCTTC
CASSPDGSYGYTF
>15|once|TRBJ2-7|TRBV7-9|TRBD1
TGTGCCAGCAGCCGGACAGGGGCCCTCTCCTACGAGCAGTACTTC
CASSRTGALSYEQYF
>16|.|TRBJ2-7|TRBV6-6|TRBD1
TGTGCCAGCAGTTACTCGGGACAGGCGGCTACCTACGAGCAGTACTTC
CASSYSGQAATYEQYF
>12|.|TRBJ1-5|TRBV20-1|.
TGCAGTGCCCGCTCACCGAATCAGCCCCAGCATTTT
CSARSPNQPQHF
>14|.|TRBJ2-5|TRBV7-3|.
TGTGCCAGCAGCCCCCAGGCGGCCCCGTGGACCCAGTACTTC
CASSPQAAPWTQYF
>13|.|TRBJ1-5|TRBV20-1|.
TGCAGTGCTTTGACTATACGCAATCAGCCCCAGCATTTT
CSALTIRNQPQHF
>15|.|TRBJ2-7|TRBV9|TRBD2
TGTGCCAGCAGCGTAGGGACTAGCGGGGGTGGTGAGCAGTACTTC
CASSVGTSGGGEQYF
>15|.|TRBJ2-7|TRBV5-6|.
TGTGCCAGCAGTCCTACAGGGTCCATATACTACGAGCAGTACTTC
CASSPTGSIYYEQYF
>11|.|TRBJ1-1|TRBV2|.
TGTGCCACACAGGAGAACACTGAAGCTTTCTTT
CATQENTEAFF
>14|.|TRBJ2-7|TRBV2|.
TGTGCCAGCAGACCTCGGAGTACGGACTACGAGCAGTACTTC
CASRPRSTDYEQYF
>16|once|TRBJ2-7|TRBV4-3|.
TGCGCCAGCAGCCAAGATCCAAGAGCCGCGGGTGGGAAGCAGTACTTC
CASSQDPRAAGGKQYF
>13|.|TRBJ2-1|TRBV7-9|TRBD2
TGTGCCAGCAGGGGCCTAGCGGACAATGAGCAGTTCTTC
CASRGLADNEQFF
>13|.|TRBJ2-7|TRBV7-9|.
TGTGCCAGCAGCCTTTATGGGGCCTACGAGCAGTACTTC
CASSLYGAYEQYF
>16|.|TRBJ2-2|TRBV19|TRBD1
TGTGCCAGTACAGGGGGCGCAAAGGAATTGACCGGGGAGCTGTTTTTT
CASTGGAKELTGELFF
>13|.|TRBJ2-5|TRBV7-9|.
TGTGCCAGCAGCTTAGTGGCGGAAGAGACCCAGTACTTC
CASSLVAEETQYF
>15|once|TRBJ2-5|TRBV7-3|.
TGTGCCAGCAGCTTACAGGGTGGAGGAAGAGAGACCCAGTACTTC
CASSLQGGGRETQYF
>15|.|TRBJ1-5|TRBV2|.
TGTGCCAGCAGTGAAGAGGAGGGAGCGGGGCAGCCCCAGCATTTT
CASSEEEGAGQPQHF
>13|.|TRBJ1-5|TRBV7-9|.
TGTGCCAGCAGCCCTGGGGAGTCCGGGGCCCAGCATTTT
CASSPGESGAQHF
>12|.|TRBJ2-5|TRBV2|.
TGTGCCAGCGACATGACTAGAGAGACCCAGTACTTC
CASDMTRETQYF
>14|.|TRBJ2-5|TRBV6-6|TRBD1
TGTGCCAGCAGCTACGGGACAGCCCAAGAGACCCAGTACTTC
CASSYGTAQETQYF
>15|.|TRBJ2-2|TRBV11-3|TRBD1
TGTGCCAGCAGCTTACCGGGACAGGTCACCGGGGAGCTGTTTTTT
CASSLPGQVTGELFF
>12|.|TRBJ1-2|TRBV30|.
TGTGCCTGGAGCGTAGGACCCTATGGCTACACCTTC
CAWSVGPYGYTF
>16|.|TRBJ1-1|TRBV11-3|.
TGTGCCAGCAGCTTCGACCCCCCGGGCCTTGGAACTGAAGCTTTCTTT
CASSFDPPGLGTEAFF
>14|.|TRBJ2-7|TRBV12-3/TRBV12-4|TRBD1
TGTGCCAGCAGAGGACAGGGACTTTCCTACGAGCAGTACTTC
CASRGQGLSYEQYF
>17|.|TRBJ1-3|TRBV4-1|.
TGCGCCAGCAGCCTGCCCGGACAGCCTCTAGCTGGAAACACCATATATTTT
CASSLPGQPLAGNTIYF
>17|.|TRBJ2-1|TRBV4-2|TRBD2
TGTGCCAGCAGCCAAAGACTAGCGGGGGGTCTCTACAATGAGCAGTTCTTC
CASSQRLAGGLYNEQFF
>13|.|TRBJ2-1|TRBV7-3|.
TGTGCCAGCAGCTTATTGGAGAGCAATGAGCAGTTCTTC
CASSLLESNEQFF
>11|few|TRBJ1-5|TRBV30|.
TGTGCCTGGAGTGTGGGCCAGCCCCAGCATTTT
CAWSVGQPQHF
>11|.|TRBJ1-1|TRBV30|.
TGTGTAACTCAGAGGGAGGGTGAAGCTTTCTTT
CVTQREGEAFF
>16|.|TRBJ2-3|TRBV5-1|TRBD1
TGCGCCAGCAGCTTGGGGACCAGGGGGCGGACAGATACGCAGTATTTT
CASSLGTRGRTDTQYF
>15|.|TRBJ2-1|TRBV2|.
TGTGCCAGCACAGGGGTCCTATCCTCCTACAATGAGCAGTTCTTC
CASTGVLSSYNEQFF
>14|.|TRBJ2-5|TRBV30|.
TGTGCCTGGAGTCGGGCCTCCGGCGCGGAGACCCAGTACTTC
CAWSRASGAETQYF
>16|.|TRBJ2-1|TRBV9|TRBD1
TGTGCCAGCAGCGCAACCACCGGGACAGGGGGTTATGAGCAGTTCTTC
CASSATTGTGGYEQFF
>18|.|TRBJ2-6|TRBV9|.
TGTGCCAGCAGCGTAGTTTTTGACAGCCTCTCTGGGGCCAACGTCCTGACTTTC
CASSVVFDSLSGANVLTF
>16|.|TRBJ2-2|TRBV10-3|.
TGTGCCATCAGTGAGGGGGAAAACAGGGACACCGGGGAGCTGTTTTTT
CAISEGENRDTGELFF
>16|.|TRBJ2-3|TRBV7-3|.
TGTGCCAGCAGCTTAACGTGGGCAGCTAGCACAGATACGCAGTATTTT
CASSLTWAASTDTQYF
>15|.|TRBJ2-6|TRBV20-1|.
TGCAGTGCTAGTTTGAAACAGTCCAGGGCCAACGTCCTGACTTTC
CSASLKQSRANVLTF
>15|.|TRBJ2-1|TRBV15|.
TGTGCCACCAGCAGAGATGTTACGAGTGCGTCTGAGCAGTTCTTC
CATSRDVTSASEQFF